The text below deals with one TCR beta chain. This clone's antigen is unknown. Base-call qualities are not available, and no considerably larger clone is one nucleotide away. The germline V and J ends show losses of 6 bases and 9 bases respectively, and no gene match explains 5 bases of the junction. From a lookup of the germline V gene, CDR1 and CDR2 are KGHSH and LQKENI. The CDR3 covers 12 residues, taking in both the cysteine and the phenylalanine. Only CDR3 DNA is held: 36 bases, read in frame from base 1. Patients with autoimmune disease history or receiving systemic immunosuppression were excluded from the trial. Peripheral blood for TCR sequencing was collected from all dose cohorts at baseline, on cycle 4 day 1, and on cycle 7 day 1. Samples were obtained from an open-label, multicenter, first-in-human phase I dose-escalation trial of ivuxolimab. Adults with locally advanced or metastatic melanoma, renal cell, hepatocellular, or head and neck squamous cell carcinoma were enrolled in the trial. Before TCR sequencing, CD4+ T cells and CD8+ T cells were sorted from peripheral blood as separate populations.

This sample is drawn from a study of OX40 agonist ivuxolimab in advanced cancers. About the study as a whole: Ivuxolimab was a fully human IgG2 agonistic monoclonal antibody targeting the costimulatory receptor OX40 (CD134). Intravenous ivuxolimab was administered to patients every 2 weeks at six dose levels: 0.01, 0.1, 0.3, 1.5, 3 and 10 mg/kg. Of the 52 patients in dose escalation, some 20 had hepatocellular carcinoma, about 15 had melanoma, 9 had renal cell carcinoma and 9 had head and neck cancer. In the dose-escalation cohort, 75% to 90% of patients were male, and the mean age was approximately 60 years with a range of about 20 to 79. Patients were allowed to have had prior anti-PD-1, anti-PD-L1 or anti-CTLA-4 therapy, and 40% to 45% of the dose-escalation patients had been treated with checkpoint inhibitors. Partial responses occurred in three dose-escalation patients: two with cutaneous melanoma and one with hepatocellular carcinoma. The purpose of peripheral TCRbeta sequencing was to test whether ivuxolimab changed TCR sequence diversity and led to clonal T-cell expansion. The paper describes the monotherapy dose-escalation part (N of about 50 patients) of the phase I trial of ivuxolimab. Overall study results and their limits: After ivuxolimab, more expanded clones were found on average in CD8+ T cells than in CD4+ T cells. The antigen specificity of the clonally expanded peripheral T cells was not determined. At doses from 0.1 to 3.0 mg/kg, clonal expansion was seen in both CD4+ and CD8+ blood T cells between baseline and week 6. Low levels of normalized T-cell clonal expansion were also shown by some nonresponding patients. In partial responders in the 0.1-3.0 mg/kg groups, normalized peripheral clonal expansion was found to be among the lowest, especially among CD8+ T cells.

For sequencing of the TCRbeta CDR3 region, genomic DNA was extracted from the sorted cells. The immunoSEQ Assay was used for sequencing of TCRbeta CDR3 regions. In its TCRdb copy, this immuneACCESS table keeps in-frame sequences only and misses some clones. Where compared with another copy, unresolved V genes explain less than half of these, and the others have no known cause. The sample table contains roughly 64,000 clones; only one count was recorded for over 75% of them. Of the sample, over 11% is held by the ten largest clones. This TCR was recovered from an adult with an advanced solid tumor such as melanoma, head and neck, liver or kidney cancer. Material: CD4+ or CD8+ T cells sorted from blood, obtained in a trial of the OX40 agonist ivuxolimab. The chain uses TRBV18 and TRBJ1-5, with 7 middle bases fitting TRBD1. The base sequence is TGTGCCAGCTCGGAGACAGGGCCGCCCCAGCATTTT. It codes for CASSETGPPQHF. The variable domain in full, with residues beyond the CDR3 obtained from the reference TRBV18 and TRBJ1-5 genes, is NAGVMQNPRHLVRRRGQEARLRCSPMKGHSHVYWYRQLPEEGLKFMVYLQKENIIDESGMPKERFSAEFPKEGPSILRIQQVVRGDSAAYFCASSETGPPQHFGDGTRLSIL.